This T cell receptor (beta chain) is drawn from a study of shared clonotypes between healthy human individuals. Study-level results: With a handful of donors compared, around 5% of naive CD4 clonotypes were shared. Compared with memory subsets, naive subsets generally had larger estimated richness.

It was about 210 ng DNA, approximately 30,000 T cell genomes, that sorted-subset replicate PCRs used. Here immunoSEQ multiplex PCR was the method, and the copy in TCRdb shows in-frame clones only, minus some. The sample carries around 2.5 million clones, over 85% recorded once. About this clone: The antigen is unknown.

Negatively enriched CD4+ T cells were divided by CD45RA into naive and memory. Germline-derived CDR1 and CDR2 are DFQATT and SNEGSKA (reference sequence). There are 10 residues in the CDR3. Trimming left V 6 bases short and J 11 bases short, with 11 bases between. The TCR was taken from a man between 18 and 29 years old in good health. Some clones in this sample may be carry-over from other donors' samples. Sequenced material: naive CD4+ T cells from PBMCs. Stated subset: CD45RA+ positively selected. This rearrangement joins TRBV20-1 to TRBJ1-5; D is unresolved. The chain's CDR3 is CSALVKAQHF. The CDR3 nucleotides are TGCAGTGCCCTTGTAAAGGCCCAGCATTTT.